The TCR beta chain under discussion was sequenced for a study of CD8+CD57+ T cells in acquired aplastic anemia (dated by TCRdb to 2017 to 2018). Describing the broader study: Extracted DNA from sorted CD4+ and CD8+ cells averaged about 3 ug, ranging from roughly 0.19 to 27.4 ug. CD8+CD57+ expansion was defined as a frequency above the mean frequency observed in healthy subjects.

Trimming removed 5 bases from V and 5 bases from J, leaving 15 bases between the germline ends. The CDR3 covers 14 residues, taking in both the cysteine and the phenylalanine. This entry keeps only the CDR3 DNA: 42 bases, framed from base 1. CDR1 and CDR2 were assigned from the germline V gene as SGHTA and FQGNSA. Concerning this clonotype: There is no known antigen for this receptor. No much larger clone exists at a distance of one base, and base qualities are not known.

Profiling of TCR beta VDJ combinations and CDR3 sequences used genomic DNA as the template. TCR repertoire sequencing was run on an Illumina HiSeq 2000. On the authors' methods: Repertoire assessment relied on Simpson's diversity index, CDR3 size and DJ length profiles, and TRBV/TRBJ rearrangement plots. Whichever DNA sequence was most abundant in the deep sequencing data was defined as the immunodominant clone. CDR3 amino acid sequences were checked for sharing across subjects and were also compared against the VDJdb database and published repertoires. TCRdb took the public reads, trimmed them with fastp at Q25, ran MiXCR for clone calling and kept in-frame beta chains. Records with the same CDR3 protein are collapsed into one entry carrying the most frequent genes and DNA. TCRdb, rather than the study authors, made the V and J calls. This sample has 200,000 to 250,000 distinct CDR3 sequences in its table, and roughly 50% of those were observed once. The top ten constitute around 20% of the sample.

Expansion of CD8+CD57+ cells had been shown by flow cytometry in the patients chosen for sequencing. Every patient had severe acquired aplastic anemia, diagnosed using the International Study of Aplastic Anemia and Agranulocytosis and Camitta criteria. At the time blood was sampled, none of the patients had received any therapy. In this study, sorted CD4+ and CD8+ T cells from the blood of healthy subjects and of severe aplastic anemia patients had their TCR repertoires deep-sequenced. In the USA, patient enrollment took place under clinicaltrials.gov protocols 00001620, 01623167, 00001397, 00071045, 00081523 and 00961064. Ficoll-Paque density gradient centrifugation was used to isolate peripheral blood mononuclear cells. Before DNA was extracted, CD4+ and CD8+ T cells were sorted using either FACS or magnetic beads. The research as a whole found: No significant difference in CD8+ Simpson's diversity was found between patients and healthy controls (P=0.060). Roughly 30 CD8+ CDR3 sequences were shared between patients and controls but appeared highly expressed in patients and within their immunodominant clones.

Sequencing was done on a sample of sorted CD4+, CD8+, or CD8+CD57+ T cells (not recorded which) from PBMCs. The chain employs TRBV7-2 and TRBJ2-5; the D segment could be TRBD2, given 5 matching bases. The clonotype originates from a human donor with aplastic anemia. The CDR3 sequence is CASSQLGVPETQYF. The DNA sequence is TGTGCCAGCAGCCAACTCGGGGTACCGGAGACCCAGTACTTC.